Listed below are T cell receptor beta chains from one sample, sequenced in a study of blood T cell repertoires in COVID-19. TCRdb's table, derived via immunoSEQ multiplex PCR, lists solely in-frame clones and lacks some. The sample has around 60,000 clones; around 90% are singletons. The sequencing input was peripheral blood. The receptor source for this set is a man aged 50 to 60 with active COVID-19. Each CDR3 is given with its conserved first and last residue. The order of the fields is V gene, J gene, D gene, CDR3 length, clone size, CDR3 protein, CDR3 DNA. The D gene is left open where the match is weak. Rows give clone size only sometimes, using once, few, many, or a class for an expanded clone.

TRBV7-8	TRBJ2-1	NA	14	NA	CASSLSGSYNEQFF	TGTGCCAGCAGCCTGAGCGGATCCTACAATGAGCAGTTCTTC
TRBV7-2	TRBJ2-7	NA	14	NA	CASNIQGPMGEQYF	TGTGCCAGCAACATACAGGGCCCCATGGGTGAGCAGTACTTC
TRBV7-2	TRBJ2-7	NA	13	NA	CASSFTGSHEQYF	TGTGCCAGCAGCTTTACAGGGTCCCACGAGCAGTACTTC
TRBV19	TRBJ2-5	TRBD1	19	once	CASSISGTGLGTVQETQYF	TGTGCCAGTAGTATATCCGGGACAGGTCTTGGAACGGTCCAAGAGACCCAGTACTTC
TRBV4-3	TRBJ2-7	NA	16	NA	CASSQGAGGVIYEQYF	TGCGCCAGCAGCCAAGGGGCGGGCGGGGTGATCTACGAGCAGTACTTC
TRBV12-3/TRBV12-4	TRBJ1-6	NA	12	NA	CASSSVTTPLHF	TGTGCCAGCAGTTCCGTGACAACACCCCTCCACTTT
TRBV11-2	TRBJ1-1	TRBD1	16	NA	CASSLASGTGGTEAFF	TGTGCCAGCAGCTTAGCGTCCGGGACAGGGGGGACTGAAGCTTTCTTT
TRBV10-1	TRBJ2-7	NA	13	NA	CASSEFEGTEQYF	TGCGCCAGCAGTGAATTTGAGGGGACAGAGCAGTACTTC
TRBV2	TRBJ2-3	TRBD2	14	NA	CASSQRGSTDTQYF	TGTGCCAGCAGTCAGCGGGGGAGCACAGATACGCAGTATTTT
TRBV5-5	TRBJ2-7	NA	13	NA	CASRFSGAYEQYF	TGTGCCAGCAGGTTCTCCGGGGCCTACGAGCAGTACTTC
TRBV5-4	TRBJ2-1	TRBD2	16	few	CASSSGTSGGYNEQFF	TGTGCCAGCAGCTCAGGGACTAGCGGGGGGTACAATGAGCAGTTCTTC
TRBV27	TRBJ2-1	TRBD1	15	NA	CASSFGTGGANEQFF	TGTGCCAGCAGTTTCGGGACAGGGGGCGCCAATGAGCAGTTCTTC
TRBV3-1/TRBV3-2	TRBJ1-6	NA	14	NA	CASSLTHNNSPLHF	TGTGCCAGCAGCTTAACACATAATAATTCACCCCTCCACTTT
TRBV6-5	TRBJ1-5	NA	14	NA	CASSTGYSNQPQHF	TGTGCCAGCAGCACAGGTTATAGCAATCAGCCCCAGCATTTT
TRBV7-2	TRBJ1-1	NA	14	NA	CASSRPQGNTEAFF	TGTGCCAGCAGCCGCCCACAGGGTAATACTGAAGCTTTCTTT
TRBV7-9	TRBJ1-5	TRBD1	12	once	CASSTGVQPQHF	TGTGCCAGCAGCACAGGGGTTCAGCCCCAGCATTTT
TRBV11-3	TRBJ2-5	TRBD1	14	NA	CASSPGTGEETQYF	TGTGCCAGCAGCCCAGGGACAGGGGAGGAGACCCAGTACTTC
TRBV7-3	TRBJ2-6	NA	15	NA	CASSLSPTGANVLTF	TGTGCCAGCAGCTTATCCCCTACTGGGGCCAACGTCCTGACTTTC
TRBV7-2	TRBJ1-2	NA	14	NA	CASSQQGPFYGYTF	TGTGCCAGCAGCCAACAGGGTCCCTTCTATGGCTACACCTTC
TRBV30	TRBJ1-6	NA	12	NA	CAWSKRNSPLHF	TGTGCCTGGAGCAAGAGGAATTCACCCCTCCACTTT
TRBV21-1	TRBJ1-1	NA	18	once	CASSKLSLRTGLNTEAFF	TGTGCCAGCAGCAAACTAAGTTTAAGGACAGGACTAAACACTGAAGCTTTCTTT
TRBV27	TRBJ2-1	TRBD1	18	NA	CASRSNRGLGSSYNEQFF	TGTGCCAGCCGATCAAACAGGGGGCTAGGGAGCTCCTACAATGAGCAGTTCTTC
TRBV5-5	TRBJ1-2	TRBD1	19	NA	CASSLAPLGTGGSNYGYTF	TGTGCCAGCAGCTTGGCACCACTTGGGACAGGGGGCTCTAACTATGGCTACACCTTC
TRBV29-1	TRBJ2-3	NA	14	NA	CSVLKLVGTDTQYF	TGCAGCGTCCTTAAACTAGTAGGCACAGATACGCAGTATTTT
TRBV5-1	TRBJ2-1	TRBD2	15	NA	CASSLVSAGNNEQFF	TGCGCCAGCAGCTTGGTTTCAGCGGGGAACAATGAGCAGTTCTTC
TRBV5-1	TRBJ2-5	NA	14	NA	CASSLAYGLETQYF	TGCGCCAGCAGCTTGGCCTACGGTCTAGAGACCCAGTACTTC
TRBV5-4	TRBJ1-4	NA	14	NA	CASGIQGLDEKLFF	TGTGCCAGCGGTATCCAGGGACTGGATGAAAAACTGTTTTTT
TRBV9	TRBJ2-3	TRBD2	14	NA	CASSVSGGGDTQYF	TGTGCCAGCAGCGTTAGCGGGGGGGGAGATACGCAGTATTTT
TRBV5-5	TRBJ2-7	TRBD1	15	NA	CASILGTGLVYEQYF	TGTGCCAGCATCCTCGGGACAGGGCTTGTTTACGAGCAGTACTTC
TRBV12-3/TRBV12-4	TRBJ1-5	NA	12	NA	CASRSSDQPQHF	TGTGCCAGCCGCTCCTCAGATCAGCCCCAGCATTTT
TRBV9	TRBJ2-2	NA	16	NA	CASSVSGTHNTGELFF	TGTGCCAGCAGCGTTTCCGGGACACATAACACCGGGGAGCTGTTTTTT
TRBV7-9	TRBJ2-2	TRBD2	15	NA	CASSRRLADTGELFF	TGTGCCAGCAGCAGACGACTAGCGGACACCGGGGAGCTGTTTTTT
TRBV2	TRBJ2-1	NA	14	NA	CAGIKRGSYNEQFF	TGTGCCGGCATAAAAAGGGGGTCCTACAATGAGCAGTTCTTC
TRBV6-6	TRBJ2-1	TRBD1	16	NA	CASSYPGQGAYNEQFF	TGTGCCAGCAGTTACCCCGGACAGGGGGCCTACAATGAGCAGTTCTTC
TRBV7-9	TRBJ2-1	TRBD2	15	NA	CASSLTSAPGGEQFF	TGTGCCAGCAGCTTAACTAGCGCCCCGGGGGGGGAGCAGTTCTTC
TRBV18	TRBJ1-6	NA	16	NA	CASSSQGAGYNSPLHF	TGTGCCAGCTCATCTCAAGGGGCCGGGTATAATTCACCCCTCCACTTT
TRBV3-1/TRBV3-2	TRBJ1-1	NA	15	once	CASSQTWQGSNEAFF	TGTGCCAGCAGCCAGACATGGCAAGGGAGTAATGAAGCTTTCTTT
TRBV5-1	TRBJ2-3	TRBD2	21	NA	CASSPHFIKGLAGGQTDTQYF	TGCGCCAGCAGCCCCCATTTCATTAAGGGACTAGCGGGGGGACAGACAGATACGCAGTATTTT
TRBV11-3	TRBJ2-3	NA	14	NA	CASSLEGRTDTQYF	TGTGCCAGCAGCTTAGAGGGCCGCACAGATACGCAGTATTTT
TRBV7-7	TRBJ2-3	NA	14	NA	CASSLERGSYTQYF	TGTGCCAGCAGCTTAGAAAGGGGGAGTTATACGCAGTATTTT
TRBV5-6	TRBJ1-1	NA	15	NA	CASSLAVGPGTEAFF	TGTGCCAGCAGCTTGGCCGTGGGGCCGGGCACTGAAGCTTTCTTT